What follows are 8 T cell receptor beta chains derived from one specimen sequenced in a study of CD8 T cells in Susac syndrome. Random hexamers were used to reverse transcribe an amount of about 0.45 to 1 ug RNA. TCRdb called the immunoSEQ multiplex PCR reads again in MiXCR, with one record for every CDR3 protein. The repertoire holds tens of thousands of distinct CDR3 sequences, 93% seen once, with roughly 0.15% in the top ten. Specimen: CD4+ T cells from PBMCs. Source of these receptors: a human donor with Susac syndrome.

This rearrangement joins TRBV18 to TRBJ2-5; possibly TRBD1 for D (5 bases). Trimming shortened V by 1 base and J by 4 bases, and 7 bases separated the two germline ends. The V gene's germline CDR1 is KGHSH and CDR2 LQKENI. The CDR3 length is 13 residues. The CDR3, as DNA: TGTGCCAGCTCACCACGGCAGGGAGAGACCCAGTACTTC. Encoded protein: CASSPRQGETQYF.

The V gene is TRBV2, the J gene TRBJ1-1, with D possibly matching TRBD1 (6 bases). The V end was cut by 6 bases, the J end by 6 bases, with 20 bases between. The CDR3 spans 15 residues. The germline V gene has CDR1 SNHLY and CDR2 FYNNEI. CDR3 sequence (DNA): TGTGCCAGCAGCGCCCCCTCAGGGGCGGTATCTGAAGCTTTCTTT. As protein: CASSAPSGAVSEAFF.

This chain connects TRBV20-1 to TRBJ2-7; D might be TRBD1 or TRBD2, each matching 5 bases. The V gene's germline CDR1 is DFQATT and CDR2 SNEGSKA (reference sequence). Trimming pared 5 bases from V and 4 bases from J, leaving 12 bases between. CDR3 length equals 12 residues. CDR3 sequence (DNA): TGCAGTGCTCGGGACCTAGTGTACGAGCAGTACTTC. Translating gives CSARDLVYEQYF.

The gene calls are TRBV20-1 and TRBJ2-7; 7 bases align to TRBD1. Germline V gene sequence: CDR1 DFQATT, CDR2 SNEGSKA (reference sequence). CDR3 length: 13 amino acids. With 6 bases clipped from V and 3 bases from J, the junction kept 8 bases outside the gene matches. CDR3 nucleotide sequence: TGCAGTGCAAGACAGGGCCAGGGCTACGAGCAGTACTTC. Amino acids: CSARQGQGYEQYF.

The gene calls are TRBV28 and TRBJ2-7, with TRBD2 as a possible D gene (6 bases). The ends were cut back, 5 bases at V and 4 bases at J, with 15 bases in the middle. From germline, CDR1 is MDHEN and CDR2 SYDVKM. This CDR3 region has 14 residues. CDR3 DNA: TGTGCCAGCAGTCTCTACGGGACTGTTTACGAGCAGTACTTC. The encoded protein is CASSLYGTVYEQYF.

The chain employs TRBV12-3 or TRBV12-4 and TRBJ1-1, with D unclear. The CDR3 is made up of 15 amino acids. The V end was cut by 3 bases, the J end by 4 bases, with 15 bases between. The CDR3 DNA reads TGTGCCAGCAGTTTCGGGATCCACGCACGCACTGAAGCTTTCTTT. The encoded protein is CASSFGIHARTEAFF.

This rearrangement joins TRBV28 to TRBJ1-5; a weak D match, TRBD1 (5 bases). This CDR3 is 15 amino acids long. Germline V CDR1 and CDR2: MDHEN, SYDVKM. Trimming left V 6 bases short and J 7 bases short, with 19 bases between. The CDR3 sequence is CASSRPGGGKQPQHF. The CDR3 nucleotides are TGTGCCAGCAGCCGACCGGGGGGGGGAAAGCAGCCCCAGCATTTT.

This chain uses TRBV6-2 or TRBV6-3 with TRBJ2-7; D might be TRBD1 or TRBD2, each matching 5 bases. V lost 2 bases, J lost 4 bases, and 9 bases lay in between. The CDR3 has 13 amino acids. CDR1 and CDR2 from the germline V gene are MNHEY and SVGEGT. The CDR3 DNA reads TGTGCCAGCAGTTACGGGGGTCGGTACGAGCAGTACTTC. This translates into CASSYGGRYEQYF.